This T cell receptor beta chain appears in the sequencing data of a study of T cell responses to AZD1222 COVID-19 vaccine. Study-wide points: Distributed over spike, vaccine-associated CD4 TCRs predominated at 160-218 and 743-854. Regions left unmutated in variants are reportedly the target of nearly half of spike-specific TCRs.

Details on this clone: As yet, its antigen is unknown.

The data were produced by immunoSEQ multiplex PCR, yet TCRdb's version contains in-frame clones alone and is incomplete. This table has about 210,000 clones, around 94% appearing once. Trimming removed 6 bases from V and 1 base from J; junction bases left unmatched: 8. Germline V gene lookup returns CDR1 MNHEY and CDR2 SVGAGI. The length of the CDR3 is 15 residues. The rearrangement links TRBV6-5 to TRBJ2-7, with 8 bases that match TRBD2. The source material was peripheral blood, sampled 28 days after the second dose of the MenACWY control vaccine. The sequence was collected from an adult who received the MenACWY meningococcal vaccine as a control. DNA for the CDR3: TGTGCCAGCAGGCCTCCGGGACTAGGGTCCTACGAGCAGTACTTC. This sequence encodes CASRPPGLGSYEQYF.